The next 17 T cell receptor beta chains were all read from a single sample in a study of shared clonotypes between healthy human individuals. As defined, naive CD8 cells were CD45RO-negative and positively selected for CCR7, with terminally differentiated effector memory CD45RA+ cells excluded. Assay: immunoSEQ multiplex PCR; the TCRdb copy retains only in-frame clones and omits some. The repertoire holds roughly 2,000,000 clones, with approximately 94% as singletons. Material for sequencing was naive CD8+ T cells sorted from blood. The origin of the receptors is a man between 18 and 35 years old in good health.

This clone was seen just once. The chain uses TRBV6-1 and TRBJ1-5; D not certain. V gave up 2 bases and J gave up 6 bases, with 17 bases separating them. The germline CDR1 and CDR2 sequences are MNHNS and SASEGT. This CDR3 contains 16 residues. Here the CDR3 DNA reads TGTGCCAGCAGTGAACTACCGGGTTGGGGTACTCAGCCCCAGCATTTT. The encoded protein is CASSELPGWGTQPQHF.

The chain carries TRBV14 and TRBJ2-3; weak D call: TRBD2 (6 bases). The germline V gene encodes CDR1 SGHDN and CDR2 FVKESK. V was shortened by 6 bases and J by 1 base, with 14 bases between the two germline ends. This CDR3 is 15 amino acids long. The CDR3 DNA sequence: TGTGCCAGCAGGCGGGCGGGGCAGGGCACAGATACGCAGTATTTT. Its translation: CASRRAGQGTDTQYF.

The CDR3 nucleotides read TGTGCCAGCAGCTTGGGGCAGGGGGCGCGTAATGAGCAGTTCTTC. Amino acid sequence: CASSLGQGARNEQFF. The V gene is TRBV5-4, the J gene TRBJ2-1; 8 bases fit TRBD1. Germline V CDR1 and CDR2: SGHNT, YYREEE (reference sequence). The CDR3 has 15 amino acids. V shed 0 bases, J shed 7 bases, and the junction held 6 bases outside the gene matches.

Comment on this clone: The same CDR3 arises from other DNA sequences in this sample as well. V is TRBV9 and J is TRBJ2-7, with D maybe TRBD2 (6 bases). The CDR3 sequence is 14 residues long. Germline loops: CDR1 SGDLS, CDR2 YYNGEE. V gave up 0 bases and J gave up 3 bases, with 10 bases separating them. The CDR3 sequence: CASSVAGESYEQYF. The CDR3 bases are TGTGCCAGCAGCGTAGCGGGGGAGAGCTACGAGCAGTACTTC. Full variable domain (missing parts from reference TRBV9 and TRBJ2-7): DSGVTQTPKHLITATGQRVTLRCSPRSGDLSVYWYQQSLDQGLQFLIQYYNGEERAKGNILERFSAQQFPDLHSELNLSSLELGDSALYFCASSVAGESYEQYFGPGTRLTVT.

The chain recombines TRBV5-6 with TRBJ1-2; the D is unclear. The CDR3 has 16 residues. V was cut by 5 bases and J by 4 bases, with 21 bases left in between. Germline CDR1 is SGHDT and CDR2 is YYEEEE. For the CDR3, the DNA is TGTGCCAGCAGTTACCGTGACCAGACGCCACTCTATGGCTACACCTTC. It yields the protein CASSYRDQTPLYGYTF.

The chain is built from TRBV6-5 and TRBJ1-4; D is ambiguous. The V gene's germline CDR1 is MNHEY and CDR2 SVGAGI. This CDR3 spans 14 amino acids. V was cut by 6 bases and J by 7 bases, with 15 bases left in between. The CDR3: CASSPVGVGEKLFF. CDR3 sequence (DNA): TGTGCCAGCAGCCCTGTGGGCGTCGGTGAAAAACTGTTTTTT.

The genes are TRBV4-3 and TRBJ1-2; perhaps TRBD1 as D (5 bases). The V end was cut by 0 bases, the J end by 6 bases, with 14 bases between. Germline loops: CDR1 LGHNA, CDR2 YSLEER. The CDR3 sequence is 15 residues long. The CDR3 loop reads CASSQDLWGQDGYTF. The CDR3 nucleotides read TGCGCCAGCAGCCAAGATTTGTGGGGCCAGGATGGCTACACCTTC.

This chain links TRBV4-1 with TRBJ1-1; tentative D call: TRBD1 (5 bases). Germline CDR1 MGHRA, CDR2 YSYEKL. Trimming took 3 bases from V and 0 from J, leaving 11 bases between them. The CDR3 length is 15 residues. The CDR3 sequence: CASSQTRAMNTEAFF. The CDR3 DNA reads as TGCGCCAGCAGCCAGACCAGGGCTATGAACACTGAAGCTTTCTTT.

As DNA, the CDR3 is TGTGCCAGCAGTTTTGCCGGGACCCTCTACGAGCAGTACTTC. Translated: CASSFAGTLYEQYF. The chain couples TRBV27 to TRBJ2-7; D could derive from TRBD1 or TRBD2 (5 bases each). The CDR3 sequence is 14 residues long. V was pared by 3 bases and J by 3 bases, with 12 bases between. In germline, CDR1 is MNHEY, CDR2 SMNVEV (reference sequence).

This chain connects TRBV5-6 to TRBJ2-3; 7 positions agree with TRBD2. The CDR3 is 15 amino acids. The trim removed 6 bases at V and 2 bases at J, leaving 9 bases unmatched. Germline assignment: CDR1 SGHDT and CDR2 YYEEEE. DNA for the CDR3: TGTGCCAGCACATATGAGGGACTATACACAGATACGCAGTATTTT. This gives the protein CASTYEGLYTDTQYF.

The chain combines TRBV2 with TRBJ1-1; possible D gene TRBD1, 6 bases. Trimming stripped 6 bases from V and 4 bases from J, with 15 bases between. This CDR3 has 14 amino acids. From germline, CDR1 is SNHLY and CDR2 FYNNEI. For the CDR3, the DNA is TGTGCCAGCAGCAACAGGGACGTTGGCACTGAAGCTTTCTTT. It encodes CASSNRDVGTEAFF.

The CDR3: CASGPFGGENIYYGYTF. CDR3 nucleotides: TGTGCTAGTGGTCCTTTCGGGGGGGAAAATATCTACTATGGCTACACCTTC. The rearrangement links TRBV12-5 to TRBJ1-2, with D maybe TRBD1 (5 bases). V lost 5 bases to trimming and J lost 3 bases, with 22 bases between them. The CDR3 sequence is 17 residues long. Germline V lookup: CDR1 LGHNT, CDR2 FRNRAP.

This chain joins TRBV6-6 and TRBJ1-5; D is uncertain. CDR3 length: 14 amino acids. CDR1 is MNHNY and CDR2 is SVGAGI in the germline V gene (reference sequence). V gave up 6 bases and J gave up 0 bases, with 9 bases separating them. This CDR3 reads CASSLTDSNQPQHF. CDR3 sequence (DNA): TGTGCCAGCAGCTTGACGGATAGCAATCAGCCCCAGCATTTT.

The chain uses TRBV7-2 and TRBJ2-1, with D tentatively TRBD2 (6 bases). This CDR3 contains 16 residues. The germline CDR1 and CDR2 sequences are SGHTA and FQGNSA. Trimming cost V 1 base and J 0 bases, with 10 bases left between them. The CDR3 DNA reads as TGTGCCAGCAGCTTAGGACTAGTTCGCTCCTACAATGAGCAGTTCTTC. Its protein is CASSLGLVRSYNEQFF.

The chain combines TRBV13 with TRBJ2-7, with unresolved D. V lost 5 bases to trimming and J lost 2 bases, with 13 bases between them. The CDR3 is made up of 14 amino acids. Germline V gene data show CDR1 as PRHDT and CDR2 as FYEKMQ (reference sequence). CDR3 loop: CASSQEDTPYEQYF. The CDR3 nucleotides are TGTGCCAGCAGCCAGGAAGACACACCCTACGAGCAGTACTTC.

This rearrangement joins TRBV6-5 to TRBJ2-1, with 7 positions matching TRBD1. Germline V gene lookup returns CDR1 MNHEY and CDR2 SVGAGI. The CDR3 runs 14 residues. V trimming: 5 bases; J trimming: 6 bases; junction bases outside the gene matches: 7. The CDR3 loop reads CASSPIDRVNEQFF. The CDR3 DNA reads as TGTGCCAGCAGTCCTATCGACAGGGTCAATGAGCAGTTCTTC.

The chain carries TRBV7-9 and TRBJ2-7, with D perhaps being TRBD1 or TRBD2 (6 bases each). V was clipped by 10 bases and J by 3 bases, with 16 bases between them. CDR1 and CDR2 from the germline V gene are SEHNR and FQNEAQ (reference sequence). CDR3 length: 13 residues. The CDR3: CAIGGDIFYEQYF. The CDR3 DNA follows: TGTGCCATTGGAGGGGACATATTCTACGAGCAGTACTTC.